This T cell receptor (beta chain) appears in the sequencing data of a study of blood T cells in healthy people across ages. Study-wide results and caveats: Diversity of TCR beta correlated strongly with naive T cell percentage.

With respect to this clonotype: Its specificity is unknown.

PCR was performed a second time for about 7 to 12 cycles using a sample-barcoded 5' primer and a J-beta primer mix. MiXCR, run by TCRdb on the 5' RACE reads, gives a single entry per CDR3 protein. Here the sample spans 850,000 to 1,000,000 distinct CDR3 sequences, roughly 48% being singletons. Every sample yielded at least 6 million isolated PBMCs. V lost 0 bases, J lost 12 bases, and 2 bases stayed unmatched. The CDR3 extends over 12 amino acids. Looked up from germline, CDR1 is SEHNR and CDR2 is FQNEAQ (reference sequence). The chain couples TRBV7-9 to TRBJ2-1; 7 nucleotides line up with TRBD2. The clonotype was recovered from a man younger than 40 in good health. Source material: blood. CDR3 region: CASSLAGGGQFF. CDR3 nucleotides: TGTGCCAGCAGCTTAGCTGGGGGGGGGCAGTTCTTC.